The source of this T cell receptor (beta chain) is a study of T cells expressing NK-cell markers. Study details: Repertoire data for TCR beta were derived from sorted T cells (CD3+CD56+NKG2C+, CD3+CD56+NKG2C- and CD3+CD56-NKG2C+). Within the sequenced cohort of eight donors, seven exhibited HCMV seropositivity and one was seronegative. General study findings and limits: Similarly, these clonotypes led the CD3+CD56-NKG2C+ fraction as well in several donors.

TCR beta libraries carry UMIs added by 5'RACE template switching. Reanalyzing the 5' RACE reads, TCRdb keeps one entry per CDR3 protein, without DNA. The sample holds some 300,000 distinct CDR3 sequences. There are 12 residues in the CDR3. Points on this clonotype: The antigen remains undetermined.

The source of this sequence is a man younger than 35 in good health. The chain joins TRBV12-3 or TRBV12-4 to TRBJ1-3. Sequencing input: blood T cells: a sorted CD56 or NKG2C T cell subset, CD4+ or CD8+ T cells, or bulk PBMC T cells (not recorded which). CDR3: CASRVSGNTIYF.